The next 12 T cell receptor beta chains were all read from a single sample in a study of shared clonotypes between healthy human individuals. TCRdb's copy holds only in-frame clones and misses some; the assay was immunoSEQ multiplex PCR. This repertoire shows roughly 770,000 clones, 90% to 98% found once; its top ten account for about 0.25%. The naive CD8 population came from CD45RO-negative cells selected for CCR7, without terminally differentiated effector memory CD45RA+ cells. Sequenced input: naive CD8+ T cells sorted from blood. These receptors all stem from a man aged 30 to 45 in good health.

The V and J genes are TRBV7-9 and TRBJ1-1; D might be TRBD1 (6 bases). Germline V gene lookup returns CDR1 SEHNR and CDR2 FQNEAQ (reference sequence). V was trimmed by 4 bases and J by 8 bases, leaving 8 bases between them. This CDR3 has 11 residues. The CDR3 DNA reads TGTGCCAGCAGCTCAGACAGGGAAGCTTTCTTT. Translation: CASSSDREAFF. Full variable domain (outside the CDR3, taken from reference TRBV7-9 and TRBJ1-1): DTGVSQNPRHKITKRGQNVTFRCDPISEHNRLYWYRQTLGQGPEFLTYFQNEAQLEKSRLLSDRFSAERPKGSFSTLEIQRTEQGDSAMYLCASSSDREAFFGQGTRLTVV.

This sequence joins TRBV4-3 and TRBJ2-1; TRBD2 might be the D (6 bases). The CDR3 totals 18 residues. Germline CDR1 is LGHNA and CDR2 is YSLEER. V gave up 1 base and J gave up 0 bases, with 16 bases separating them. The CDR3 nucleotides read TGCGCCAGCAGCCAAGGGAGCGGGCCCCGGAGCTCCTACAATGAGCAGTTCTTC. As protein: CASSQGSGPRSSYNEQFF.

The chain has TRBV7-6 and TRBJ2-2; possibly TRBD1 for D (6 bases). The CDR3 length is 16 residues. Germline-derived CDR1 and CDR2 are SGHVS and FNYEAQ. V lost 5 bases to trimming and J lost 8 bases, with 21 bases between them. The CDR3 sequence is CASSDPLNRARGELFF. In DNA form, the CDR3 reads TGTGCCAGCAGCGACCCCCTTAACAGGGCCCGGGGGGAGCTGTTTTTT.

The V gene is TRBV2, the J gene TRBJ2-7; D is uncertain. The ends were cut back, 10 bases at V and 3 bases at J, with 13 bases in the middle. The germline CDR1 and CDR2 sequences are SNHLY and FYNNEI. The CDR3 spans 12 residues. CDR3 amino acids: CATNYGSYEQYF. Here the CDR3 DNA reads TGTGCCACCAACTATGGTAGCTACGAGCAGTACTTC.

This clone occurred once. The chain combines TRBV27 with TRBJ1-2, with 8 bases aligning to TRBD1. The CDR3 contains 15 residues. Losses at the gene ends were 3 bases for V and 4 bases for J; bases not matched to a gene: 7. CDR1 is MNHEY and CDR2 is SMNVEV in the germline V gene (reference sequence). The chain's CDR3 is CASSFGTGAIYGYTF. CDR3 coding DNA: TGTGCCAGCAGTTTTGGGACAGGCGCTATCTATGGCTACACCTTC.

This chain links TRBV19 with TRBJ1-2; 8 bases fit TRBD1. Germline V gene lookup returns CDR1 LNHDA and CDR2 SQIVND (reference sequence). CDR3 size: 14 residues. Trimming removed 5 bases from V and 4 bases from J; junction bases left unmatched: 6. The CDR3 sequence is CASSAWDRIYGYTF. The CDR3 nucleotides are TGTGCCAGTAGTGCCTGGGACAGGATCTATGGCTACACCTTC.

V and J are TRBV7-9 and TRBJ2-1; TRBD2 aligns across 10 bases. The CDR3 contains 15 residues. The germline V gene has CDR1 SEHNR and CDR2 FQNEAQ (reference sequence). The ends lost 4 bases at V and 3 bases at J; junction bases unmatched: 3. CDR3 DNA sequence: TGTGCCAGCAGCTCTAGCGGGAGAATCTACAATGAGCAGTTCTTC. Translated, it gives CASSSSGRIYNEQFF.

The chain has TRBV12-5 and TRBJ2-5, with TRBD1 matching 9 bases. With 6 bases clipped from V and 2 bases from J, the junction kept 4 bases outside the gene matches. CDR1 and CDR2 from the germline V gene are LGHNT and FRNRAP. The CDR3 sequence is 14 residues long. The CDR3 sequence: CASGRTGAQETQYF. CDR3 in DNA: TGTGCTAGTGGCCGGACAGGGGCTCAAGAGACCCAGTACTTC.

The rearrangement links TRBV2 to TRBJ1-5, with D hard to call. V lost 0 bases to trimming and J lost 0 bases, with 15 bases between them. This CDR3 has 18 residues. Germline lookup yields CDR1 SNHLY and CDR2 FYNNEI. The CDR3 DNA reads TGTGCCAGCAGTGAAGCCGCGGGCCCCACGTATAGCAATCAGCCCCAGCATTTT. This encodes CASSEAAGPTYSNQPQHF.

The rearrangement links TRBV5-4 to TRBJ2-3; no clear D gene. This CDR3 has 16 residues. Trimming stripped 0 bases from V and 4 bases from J, with 15 bases between. Germline-derived CDR1 and CDR2 are SGHNT and YYREEE (reference sequence). CDR3 residues: CASSLAAGMVSDTQYF. The DNA for the CDR3 is TGTGCCAGCAGCTTGGCCGCCGGCATGGTATCAGATACGCAGTATTTT.

The chain uses TRBV9 and TRBJ2-6; D tentatively reads TRBD1 or TRBD2 (5 bases each). Germline-derived CDR1 and CDR2 are SGDLS and YYNGEE. This CDR3 spans 21 amino acids. V was shortened by 4 bases and J by 0 bases, with 26 bases between the two germline ends. CDR3 loop: CASSTAQPDTYGDSGANVLTF. The CDR3 coding sequence is TGTGCCAGCAGCACCGCCCAGCCGGACACCTACGGGGACTCTGGGGCCAACGTCCTGACTTTC.

This chain links TRBV19 with TRBJ1-5; D perhaps matches TRBD1 (5 bases). The CDR3 is made up of 14 amino acids. V lost 6 bases, J lost 1 base, and 10 bases lay in between. In germline, CDR1 is LNHDA, CDR2 SQIVND (reference sequence). The CDR3 is CASRMWDSNQPQHF. The CDR3 DNA is TGTGCCAGTAGAATGTGGGACAGCAATCAGCCCCAGCATTTT.